One sample yielded the 8 T cell receptor beta chains listed below, sequenced in a study of blood T cell repertoires in COVID-19. TCRdb's table, derived via immunoSEQ multiplex PCR, lists solely in-frame clones and lacks some. The sample carries roughly 140,000 clones, roughly 79% recorded once. Specimen: peripheral blood. These receptor sequences come from a human donor with acute or convalescent COVID-19. The donor label of this sample is uncertain.

The count of this clone is one. Here the CDR3 reads CATSDYWDRGKADTQYF. The CDR3 nucleotides are TGTGCCACCAGTGATTACTGGGACAGGGGAAAGGCAGATACGCAGTATTTT. The rearrangement joins TRBV24-1 to TRBJ2-3, with 10 bases lining up with TRBD1. This CDR3 has 17 residues. CDR1 and CDR2 from the germline V gene are KGHDR and SFDVKD. V lost 2 bases, J lost 4 bases, and 8 bases stayed unmatched.

The chain uses TRBV10-2 and TRBJ1-3, with 8 bases identical to TRBD1. Germline CDR1 is WSHSY and CDR2 is SAAADI. Trimming at V came to 10 bases and at J to 4 bases, leaving 6 bases not matched to a gene. The CDR3 runs 13 residues. The DNA for the CDR3 is TGCGCCACCCGGACAGGGAGAGGAAACACCATATATTTT. Its protein is CATRTGRGNTIYF.

This clone is a singleton in its sample. Here the CDR3 DNA reads TGTGCCAGCAGCCCGGGACAGGGGTATAACTATGGCTACACCTTC. Translation: CASSPGQGYNYGYTF. The rearrangement uses TRBV2 and TRBJ1-2; 10 bases match TRBD1. The CDR3 loop spans 15 amino acids. V shed 6 bases and J 1 base; nucleotides not matched to a gene: 5. CDR1 and CDR2 from the germline V gene are SNHLY and FYNNEI.

The chain recombines TRBV7-7 with TRBJ2-2, with 8 nucleotides matching TRBD2. The CDR3 totals 13 residues. Germline-derived CDR1 and CDR2 are SSHAT and FNYEAQ (reference sequence). The ends lost 5 bases at V and 9 bases at J; junction bases unmatched: 5. CDR3 region: CASSPREGWELFF. The CDR3 bases are TGTGCCAGCAGCCCACGGGAGGGGTGGGAGCTGTTTTTT.

This clone has a single count. This chain uses TRBV9 with TRBJ1-1, with 11 nucleotides matching TRBD1. Germline CDR1 reads SGDLS; CDR2 reads YYNGEE. The CDR3 runs 19 residues. The J segment lost 1 base and the V segment lost 0 bases, leaving 11 bases of the junction unmatched. CDR3 nucleotide sequence: TGTGCCAGCAGCGTAGCCCCCCTAGGACAGGGGGCGCGGAACACTGAAGCTTTCTTT. Amino acid sequence: CASSVAPLGQGARNTEAFF.

This sequence joins TRBV7-9 and TRBJ2-2, with TRBD1 as a possible D gene (5 bases). Germline CDR1 is SEHNR and CDR2 is FQNEAQ (reference sequence). The CDR3 is 15 residues long. Trimming removed 6 bases from V and 1 base from J, with 12 bases in between. CDR3 nucleotides: TGTGCCAGCAGTGTCAGGGCGTGGAACACCGGGGAGCTGTTTTTT. It yields the protein CASSVRAWNTGELFF.

This clone came up many times. The rearrangement links TRBV9 to TRBJ2-7; possible D gene TRBD1, 6 bases. V shed 4 bases and J shed 6 bases, with 17 bases lying between them. The CDR3 length is 14 residues. The germline V gene has CDR1 SGDLS and CDR2 YYNGEE. In DNA, the CDR3 is TGTGCCAGCAGCCCCTGGGGGCCTCGGAGCGAGCAGTACTTC. It yields the protein CASSPWGPRSEQYF.

The V call is TRBV4-1, the J call TRBJ2-1; the match to TRBD2 covers 8 bases. The CDR3 has 15 residues. V shed 1 base, J shed 7 bases, and the junction held 6 bases outside the gene matches. Germline CDR1 reads MGHRA; CDR2 reads YSYEKL. In DNA, the CDR3 is TGCGCCAGCAGCCAAGGGGACGGGGGGGGAAATGAGCAGTTCTTC. Its protein is CASSQGDGGGNEQFF.